This T cell receptor beta chain was retrieved from a study of shared clonotypes between healthy human individuals (dated by TCRdb to about 2020). About the investigation overall: Three men and two women, aged 18 to 49 years, made up the cohort. For each donor, CD4 naive and CD4 memory were each given three plates, CD8 naive was given two plates, and CD8 memory was given one plate. Blood TCR repertoires of five healthy adults were deeply sequenced to estimate repertoire size and the extent of clonotype sharing between individuals. Different laboratories and diverse techniques were used to prepare libraries and sequence TCR repertoires, to increase sequencing depth and limit assay-specific biases. Each donor's leukapheresis produced roughly between about 0.9 and 9.5 billion PBMCs. Overall results and qualifications from the work: Based on pairwise subsampling, the degree of clonotype sharing among donors was expected to be affected by sequencing depth. Naive subsets generally had larger estimated clonotype richness than memory subsets. When a handful of donors were compared, the shared fraction of clonotypes was roughly 4.8% for naive CD4, 3% to 4% for naive CD8, more than 2% for memory CD4, and 0.35% to 0.5% for memory CD8. Because the study included only a small number of donors, the genetic and exposure-history diversity represented was limited. Sampling was restricted to blood, and TCR repertoires in tissues likely differ from the TCR repertoires found in blood. Clonotypes shared by all four sorted-subset donors showed higher generation probabilities than non-shared clonotypes. Incomplete sequencing was indicated by rarefaction of sorted-subset datasets, despite the large sequencing depth.

Comments on this clone: This clone's antigen is unknown. Nothing much larger sits one base from this clone, and base qualities are not available.

Healthy HIV-negative adults with no recently reported acute infections or vaccinations were included as donors. Every donor was a Caucasian adult living in Nashville, Tennessee, USA. Magnetic negative selection was used to enrich CD4+ T cells, after which naive cells were positively selected on CD45RA and the negative fraction became the memory subset. Blood was collected by leukapheresis, and PBMCs were isolated by Ficoll-Histopaque density gradient centrifugation and then cryopreserved in liquid nitrogen vapor phase. Analytical flow cytometry was used to check the purity and quantity of each magnetically sorted T cell population. Genomic DNA was isolated from every sorted fraction and measured by UV absorbance on a Nanodrop 2000c. The CDR3 numbers 16 residues from cysteine through phenylalanine. The read is trimmed to its CDR3 DNA, 48 bases read in frame from base 1. V and J are truncated by 3 bases and 5 bases respectively, leaving an intervening sequence of 19 bases. CDR1 is given as SGHTA and CDR2 as FQGNSA, both from the germline V gene.

Using the deep immunoSEQ assay, TCR CDR3 regions were amplified from genomic DNA by multiplex PCR. Extracted genomic DNA from each cell subset was distributed evenly across all wells of several immunoSEQ 96-well plates, and each plate was treated as a replicate. For sorted subsets, each replicate PCR was loaded with 150 to 250 ng genomic DNA, equivalent to 30,000 or so T cell genomes. Purified libraries were measured with a Qubit 3.0 fluorometer, size-checked on a Bioanalyzer 2100, and measured again with the KAPA Library Quantification kit. A separate single-read 150-cycle Illumina NextSeq 550 flow cell was used to sequence each immunoSEQ 96-well plate. Per the authors' processing: Because only junctional sequences without quality scores were contained in the immunoSEQ output, filtering matching that applied to full-length reads could not be performed. To assign V/J genes and CDR3, sequences were annotated using PyIR, a Python wrapper for IgBLAST v1.9, with IMGT germline references. Reads were removed for weak V/J assignments (E-value above 1e-6), missing CDR3, stop codons, out-of-frame junctions, or ambiguous translated residues. V3J clonotypes were defined as sequences sharing the same inferred V gene, J gene, and CDR3 amino acid sequence. Percentage overlap between repertoires was computed as shared unique clonotypes divided by the size of the smaller repertoire. RTK rarefaction, the Chao1 estimator, and Recon v2.1 estimates of unobserved clonotypes were used to assess repertoire richness. Generation probabilities were computed with OLGA for all TCRbeta clonotypes obtained by the gDNA method from several donors. As stored in TCRdb, this immuneACCESS dataset retains in-frame rearrangements with V and J assigned. A fraction of the clones does not appear; measured against another copy, unresolved V genes explain less than half of the discrepancy, and the remainder lacks a known reason. For V, J and clone size, that table is used; D and trimming come from the DNA. Present in this sample are 2.3 million or so clones, 93% of which were seen just once. The top ten constitute approximately 0.4% of the sample.

The chain links TRBV7-2 with TRBJ1-2; the D region possibly corresponds to TRBD1 (6 bases align). The sequencing sample was made of naive CD4+ T cells from PBMCs. The cell subset or site tag for this specimen amounts to: CD45RA+ positively selected. The clonotype originates from a man between 18 and 29 years old in good health. Some clones in this sample may be carry-over from other donors' samples. The bases read TGTGCCAGCAGCTTGGGGGGGGCCAGGGCATGGTATGGCTACACCTTC. It translates as CASSLGGARAWYGYTF.